This is a list of T cell receptor beta chains from one sample in a study of blood T cell repertoires in COVID-19. Profiled with immunoSEQ multiplex PCR; TCRdb holds only in-frame clones, not every one. Among a few hundred thousand clones, approximately 88% were seen once, and the ten largest hold about 1.2%. Source material: peripheral blood. These receptors were taken from a middle-aged man with acute or convalescent COVID-19. Both conserved end residues are trimmed from each CDR3.

V	CDR3
TRBV6-6	ASSNLDRGYEQY
TRBV7-3	ASSQIGQTEQY
TRBV28	ASSRGTGSNQPQH
TRBV5-1	ASSLAGGYGTNEKLF
TRBV3-1/TRBV3-2	ASSTQGRVYGYT
TRBV30	ACEPQPVIAGGHLN
TRBV19	ASSIKGGLYNEQF
TRBV3-1/TRBV3-2	ASSLVYWQGSSSGANVLT
TRBV18	ASSPTWGQDGDEQF
TRBV27	ASRRQGGNYGYT
TRBV27	ASSFSGRTYEQY
TRBV3-1/TRBV3-2	ASSPSPGLGSYEQY
TRBV29-1	SVALGVGRSPDTQY
TRBV9	ASSVRVGSGRATEQF
TRBV28	ASSSRQAYEQY
TRBV18	ASSPGGEEPQH
TRBV2	ASSDVAGELF
TRBV27	ASTQLPTDYYGYT
TRBV19	ASSIGAEGYNYEQY
TRBV20-1	SASPWRSSYNEQF
TRBV28	ASDRTRLGQETQY
TRBV10-3	AISEGQGNEKLF
TRBV3-1/TRBV3-2	ASSQARRGYQETQY
TRBV5-4	ASSFGGTGVDEAF
TRBV5-4	ASSSGRVNTGELF
TRBV25-1	ASSDQGWQYEQY
TRBV5-6	ASSSLRLADYNEQF
TRBV9	ASSVATGLQHYEQY
TRBV6-2/TRBV6-3	ASSDPGGGRETQY
TRBV2	ASNLDRDRELF
TRBV30	AWSVGGDQPQH
TRBV11-2	ASRPSGPYNEQF
TRBV27	ASSPYAGTGYTGELF
TRBV10-3	AISELGTSGLSYEQY
TRBV6-4	ASSDGQGHTDTQY
TRBV7-2	ASSLGGLAEGDTDTQY
TRBV13	ASRTRGGGVETQY
TRBV7-2	ASSGRVMGGTNEKLF
TRBV28	ASTTYAQGLNYGYT
TRBV5-1	ASPTSGHNEQF
TRBV19	ASSIQGAVGGELF
TRBV19	ASSNTRQGRIRYTEAF
TRBV11-2	ASSLAGGISTDTQY
TRBV7-9	ASSTGTDYGYT
TRBV11-3	ASSRDRKTEAF
TRBV9	ASSQYQEETQY
TRBV5-1	ASSLVPPGTGGNQPQH
TRBV2	ASSLQGSSYNEQF
TRBV9	ASSAGTGTSYEQY
TRBV19	ASSIYRVPSYEQY
TRBV7-3	ASSQRTPGLAGTFSASGELF
TRBV11-3	ASSSGQPEEQY
TRBV3-1/TRBV3-2	ASSQGQGAFNSPLH
TRBV28	ASSFGQPQH
TRBV5-1	ASSLSGSPDYGYT
TRBV2	ASSGLRNQPQH
TRBV3-1/TRBV3-2	ASSQRLINTGELF
TRBV4-2	ASSLGGGGREQY
TRBV29-1	SVKGGSTRSYEQY
TRBV14	ASSPGRGQGATEAF